The subject of this entry is one TCR beta chain. The antigen remains unidentified. Samples were assayed with immunoSEQ v3.0 at survey level. Clones were read by immunoSEQ multiplex PCR, and TCRdb kept only the in-frame ones, dropping some. The sample records some 36,000 clones, about 88% being singletons. This entry belongs to a study of long-term antiretroviral therapy in people with HIV. As for the study in general: Specimens dating back about a decade before the 2015 immediate-ART recommendation are the oldest included. Study-wide points: Data on ART adherence, viral resistance or therapy changes were unavailable.

This CDR3 contains 14 residues. Looked up from germline, CDR1 is SSHAT and CDR2 is FNYEAQ (reference sequence). V was pared by 2 bases and J by 3 bases, with 11 bases between. The TCR sequence derives from a woman younger than 45 with HIV. The sample consisted of unsorted PBMCs, taken approximately 2.9 years before starting antiretroviral therapy. The chain couples TRBV7-7 to TRBJ2-7; D may be TRBD1 or TRBD2 (5 bases each). The CDR3 DNA reads as TGTGCCAGCAGCTTATCCGGGGCAAGCTACGAGCAGTACTTC. This gives the protein CASSLSGASYEQYF. Drawing the rest from reference TRBV7-7 and TRBJ2-7, the complete variable domain is GAGVSQSPRYKVTKRGQDVTLRCDPISSHATLYWYQQALGQGPEFLTYFNYEAQPDKSGLPSDRFSAERPEGSISTLTIQRTEQRDSAMYRCASSLSGASYEQYFGPGTRLTVT.